A single sample gave rise to the 21 T cell receptor beta chains below, sequenced in a study of cytomegalovirus exposure and HLA in healthy donors (dated by TCRdb to about 2017). Library preparation was by the immunoSEQ multiplex PCR assay. For the multiplex PCR, a mixture combining 60 forward primers for TCR Vbeta segments and 13 reverse primers for TCR Jbeta segments was used. This is the immuneACCESS table as TCRdb keeps it, with only in-frame sequences that have V and J called. A part of the clones is gone; compared with another copy, unresolved V genes explain less than half, and the rest is unexplained. Within this sample are about 160,000 clones, with 75% of them counted one time only. The ten largest account for 2.5% to 3.5% of the sample. The sample taken for sequencing was PBMCs. The receptors stem from a woman between 50 and 59 years old in good health and CMV-seropositive.

The chain is built from TRBV2 and TRBJ2-2, with 10 bases matching TRBD2. From germline, CDR1 is SNHLY and CDR2 FYNNEI. The CDR3 extends over 15 amino acids. The V and J ends lost 9 bases and 9 bases, in that order; junction bases with no gene match: 13. In DNA, the CDR3 is TGTGCCAGTGGGGGAGCGGGGGGGCCCCCCAGGGAGCTGTTTTTT. Translated, it gives CASGGAGGPPRELFF.

V gene TRBV5-1 combines with J gene TRBJ2-7, with TRBD2 matching over 8 bases. The CDR3 runs to 15 residues. J was trimmed by 1 base and V by 5 bases; bases with no gene match: 8. Germline V gene data show CDR1 as SGHRS and CDR2 as YFSETQ. DNA of the CDR3: TGCGCCAGCAGTTCCATTAGCGGGGTTTCCTACGAGCAGTACTTC. Protein sequence: CASSSISGVSYEQYF.

The J gene is TRBJ1-1, the V gene TRBV7-9; D gene uncertain. V lost 3 bases, J lost 2 bases, and 10 bases lay in between. CDR3 size: 14 residues. CDR1 is SEHNR, CDR2 FQNEAQ, per germline (reference sequence). CDR3 sequence reads: CASSFLTANTEAFF. The CDR3 nucleotides read TGTGCCAGCAGCTTCCTTACAGCCAACACTGAAGCTTTCTTT.

The chain links TRBV9 to TRBJ1-1; D uncertain. With 0 bases removed from V and 11 bases from J, the gap between germline ends came to 14 bases. The CDR3 is 13 residues long. The germline V gene encodes CDR1 SGDLS and CDR2 YYNGEE. The CDR3 nucleotides are TGTGCCAGCAGCGTAGTTGGGAGTAGCGAGGCTTTCTTT. This encodes CASSVVGSSEAFF.

The chain carries TRBV13 and TRBJ1-2; a possible D gene is TRBD1 (6 bases). CDR1 and CDR2 from the germline V gene are PRHDT and FYEKMQ (reference sequence). Trimming took off 1 base at V and 8 bases at J, with 11 bases between the two ends. The length of the CDR3 is 13 residues. In DNA form, the CDR3 reads TGTGCCAGCAGCTTAGCAGGGGCCCAGGGCTACACCTTC. This codes for CASSLAGAQGYTF.

The table lists this clone with a few counts. The gene calls are TRBV30 and TRBJ2-5; 7 positions match TRBD2. The germline V gene encodes CDR1 GTSNPN and CDR2 SVGIG (reference sequence). The junction had 5 bases not matched to a gene; V was cut back by 2 bases and J by 5 bases. The CDR3 is made up of 13 amino acids. In DNA form, the CDR3 reads TGTGCCTGGAGTCTTAAGCGGGGTGAGACCCAGTACTTC. It encodes CAWSLKRGETQYF.

The chain couples TRBV5-1 to TRBJ2-4, with 12 nucleotides matching TRBD2. From germline, CDR1 is SGHRS and CDR2 YFSETQ. The CDR3 is 15 residues long. V gave up 3 bases and J gave up 5 bases; unmatched junction bases: 3. CDR3 in DNA: TGCGCCAGCAGCTCTAGCGGGGGGGCGGAAAACATTCAGTACTTC. The encoded protein is CASSSSGGAENIQYF.

This clone showed up just once. V is TRBV5-1 and J is TRBJ1-6; 7 bases match TRBD1. Germline V lookup: CDR1 SGHRS, CDR2 YFSETQ. This CDR3 is built from 16 residues. V was clipped by 3 bases and J by 5 bases; unmatched bases: 8. CDR3 residues: CASSYTGDGHNSPLHF. Written as DNA, the CDR3 is TGCGCCAGCAGCTACACAGGGGACGGGCATAATTCACCCCTCCACTTT.

This clone was observed a few times. The genes are TRBV2 and TRBJ2-1, with a tentative D call TRBD1 (5 bases). The V gene lost 1 base and the J gene lost 2 bases, with 12 bases spanning the gap. Germline CDR1 reads SNHLY; CDR2 reads FYNNEI. There are 16 residues in the CDR3. The CDR3 coding sequence is TGTGCCAGCAGTGAAGTCCAGGCAGGGACCTACAATGAGCAGTTCTTC. The encoded protein is CASSEVQAGTYNEQFF.

This chain joins TRBV4-1 and TRBJ2-1; 7 nucleotides line up with TRBD1. The CDR3 spans 15 residues. Trimming at V came to 6 bases and at J to 2 bases, leaving 7 bases not matched to a gene. CDR1 is MGHRA, CDR2 YSYEKL, per germline. CDR3 coding DNA: TGCGCCAGCAGTGAACGGGACAGAGCCTACAATGAGCAGTTCTTC. Encoded protein: CASSERDRAYNEQFF.

The genes are TRBV2 and TRBJ1-3; no reliable D call. CDR3 size: 15 residues. Trimming shortened V by 4 bases and J by 4 bases, and 14 bases separated the two germline ends. The germline CDR1 and CDR2 sequences are SNHLY and FYNNEI. CDR3 loop: CASSVMGTGGNTIYF. In nucleotides, the CDR3 is TGTGCCAGCAGTGTAATGGGAACGGGAGGAAACACCATATATTTT.

This clone was recorded a few times. The chain uses TRBV5-1 and TRBJ2-1, with 11 bases matching TRBD2. The trim removed 0 bases at V and 0 bases at J, leaving 11 bases unmatched. In germline, CDR1 is SGHRS, CDR2 YFSETQ. The length of the CDR3 is 20 residues. CDR3 region: CASSLAQGSGGVDSYNEQFF. The DNA for the CDR3 is TGCGCCAGCAGCTTGGCCCAGGGTAGCGGGGGGGTCGACTCCTACAATGAGCAGTTCTTC.

A word on this clone: Being one base from a much bigger clone, this may be a read error. The rearrangement uses TRBV6-6 and TRBJ1-1, with D perhaps TRBD1 (5 bases). CDR3 length equals 13 residues. Looked up from germline, CDR1 is MNHNY and CDR2 is SVGAGI (reference sequence). V lost 6 bases and J 1 base, leaving 9 bases between the germline ends. CDR3 bases: TGTGCCAGCAGCTATGACAGGAACACTGAAGCTTTCTTT. Translated: CASSYDRNTEAFF.

The rearrangement uses TRBV6-5 and TRBJ2-5, with D maybe TRBD1 (6 bases). Germline CDR1 MNHEY, CDR2 SVGAGI. Trimming removed 5 bases from V and 1 base from J, with 11 bases in between. The CDR3 contains 14 residues. CDR3 nucleotide sequence: TGTGCCAGCAGTGACGGACAGAGCCAAGAGACCCAGTACTTC. Encoded protein: CASSDGQSQETQYF.

This clone was recorded once. The rearrangement joins TRBV27 to TRBJ2-7, with a weak D call TRBD1 (5 bases). V lost 3 bases and J lost 6, with 12 bases in between. Germline CDR1 MNHEY, CDR2 SMNVEV (reference sequence). This CDR3 region has 13 residues. The CDR3 DNA reads TGTGCCAGCAGTTTCTATCAGGGCGGCGAGCAGTACTTC. It encodes CASSFYQGGEQYF.

The gene calls are TRBV6-1 and TRBJ2-3; D possibly corresponds to TRBD1 (5 bases). Deletions cut 7 bases from V and 0 bases from J, with 8 bases between. CDR1 is MNHNS and CDR2 is SASEGT in the germline V gene. This CDR3 contains 13 residues. CDR3 protein: CASTRTSTDTQYF. DNA of the CDR3: TGTGCCAGCACAAGGACAAGCACAGATACGCAGTATTTT.

The chain recombines TRBV7-3 with TRBJ2-7, with D maybe TRBD1 (6 bases). V lost 2 bases, J lost 6 bases, and 14 bases lay in between. Germline V gene sequence: CDR1 SGHTA, CDR2 FQGTGA. The length of the CDR3 is 14 residues. The CDR3 sequence: CASSLQGMVGEQYF. DNA of the CDR3: TGTGCCAGCAGCTTACAGGGGATGGTGGGCGAGCAGTACTTC.

The chain recombines TRBV7-7 with TRBJ1-1; possibly TRBD1 for D (6 bases). CDR3 length: 13 amino acids. Trimming took 5 bases from V and 1 from J, leaving 8 bases between them. The germline gives CDR1 SSHAT, CDR2 FNYEAQ (reference sequence). The CDR3 loop is CASSQGQNTEAFF. CDR3 bases: TGTGCCAGCAGCCAGGGACAGAACACTGAAGCTTTCTTT.

The chain is built from TRBV30 and TRBJ1-4, with a weak D call TRBD1 (5 bases). CDR1 is GTSNPN and CDR2 is SVGIG in the germline V gene (reference sequence). CDR3 size: 13 residues. Trimming pared 3 bases from V and 5 bases from J, leaving 10 bases between. The CDR3 bases are TGTGCCTGGAGCAACAGGATAAATGAAAAACTGTTTTTT. It specifies CAWSNRINEKLFF.

In DNA, the CDR3 is TGTGCCAGCAGCTTAACCGGCACCGGGGAGCTGTTTTTT. Translated: CASSLTGTGELFF. The chain couples TRBV7-3 to TRBJ2-2; D call uncertain. V was trimmed by 0 bases and J by 4 bases, leaving 3 bases between them. The CDR3 has 13 amino acids. CDR1 and CDR2 (germline): SGHTA, FQGTGA. The complete variable domain, with remaining parts taken from reference TRBV7-3 and TRBJ2-2, reads GAGVSQTPSNKVTEKGKYVELRCDPISGHTALYWYRQSLGQGPEFLIYFQGTGAADDSGLPNDRFFAVRPEGSVSTLKIQRTERGDSAVYLCASSLTGTGELFFGEGSRLTVL.

The rearrangement links TRBV5-1 to TRBJ1-4; D remains ambiguous. With 0 bases removed from V and 8 bases from J, the gap between germline ends came to 8 bases. This CDR3 is built from 13 residues. Germline lookup yields CDR1 SGHRS and CDR2 YFSETQ. The CDR3 spells CASSLALGEKLFF. CDR3 in DNA: TGCGCCAGCAGCTTGGCCCTGGGCGAAAAACTGTTTTTT.